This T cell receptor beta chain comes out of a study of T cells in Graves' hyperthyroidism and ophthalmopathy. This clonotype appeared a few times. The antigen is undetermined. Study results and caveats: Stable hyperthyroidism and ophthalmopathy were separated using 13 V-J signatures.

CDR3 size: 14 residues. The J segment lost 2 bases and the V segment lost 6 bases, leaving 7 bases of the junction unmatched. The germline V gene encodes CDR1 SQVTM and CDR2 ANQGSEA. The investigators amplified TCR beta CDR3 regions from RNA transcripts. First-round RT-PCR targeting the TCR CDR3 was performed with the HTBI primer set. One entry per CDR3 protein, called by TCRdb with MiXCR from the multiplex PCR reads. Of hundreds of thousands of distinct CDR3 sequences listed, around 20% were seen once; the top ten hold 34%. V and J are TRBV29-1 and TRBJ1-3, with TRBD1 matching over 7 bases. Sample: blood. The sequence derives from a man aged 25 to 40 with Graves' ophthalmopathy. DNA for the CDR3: TGCAGCGTCGTAGACAGGGAAGCTGGAAACACCATATATTTT. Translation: CSVVDREAGNTIYF.